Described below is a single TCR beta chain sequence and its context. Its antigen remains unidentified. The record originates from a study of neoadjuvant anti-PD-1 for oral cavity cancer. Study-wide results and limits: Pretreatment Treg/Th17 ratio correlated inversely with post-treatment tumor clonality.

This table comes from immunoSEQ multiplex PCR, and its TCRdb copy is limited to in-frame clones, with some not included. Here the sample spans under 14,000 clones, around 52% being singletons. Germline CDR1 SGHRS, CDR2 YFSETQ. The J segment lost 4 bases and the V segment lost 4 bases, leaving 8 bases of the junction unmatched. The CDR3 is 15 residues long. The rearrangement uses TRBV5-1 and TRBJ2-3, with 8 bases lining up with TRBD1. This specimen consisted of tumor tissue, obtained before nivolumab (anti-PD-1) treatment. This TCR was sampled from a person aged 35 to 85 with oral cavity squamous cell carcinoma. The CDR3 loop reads CASSPGAGGADTQYF. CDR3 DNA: TGCGCCAGCAGCCCGGGGGCAGGGGGCGCAGATACGCAGTATTTT.